The sequence of this T cell receptor beta chain was determined in a study of shared clonotypes between healthy human individuals. Whole-study findings and limits: Larger estimated richness was generally seen in naive subsets than in memory subsets.

The table came from immunoSEQ multiplex PCR; TCRdb's copy has only in-frame clones and leaves some out. The sample lists roughly 2.1 million clones, under 95% occurring once. Terminally differentiated effector memory CD45RA+ cells were excluded from the naive CD8 cells, which were CD45RO-negative and positively selected for CCR7. Worth noting for this clone: Antigen specificity is unknown.

The clonotype originates from a man aged 18 to 29 in good health. Some clones in this sample may be carry-over from other donors' samples. Sample: naive CD8+ T cells from PBMCs.

The CDR3 DNA follows: TGTGCCAGCACACAGTGCGGGTCCGGAGGCAATCAGCCCCAGCATTTT. It encodes CASTQCGSGGNQPQHF. The V gene is TRBV27, the J gene TRBJ1-5; D call uncertain. The length of the CDR3 is 16 residues. Trimming left V 7 bases short and J 2 bases short, with 18 bases between. Germline lookup yields CDR1 MNHEY and CDR2 SMNVEV (reference sequence).